Below, one T cell receptor beta chain is given with its context. The antigen remains undetermined. The germline V gene has CDR1 SGHVS and CDR2 FNYEAQ. Trimming stripped 5 bases from V and 0 bases from J, with 7 bases between. The CDR3 has 13 amino acids. The sample belongs to a study of blood T cells in healthy people across ages. Whole-study results and caveats: Diversity figures based on one million T cells were deemed too low. Greater diversity and more naive CD4+ cells were seen in long-lived donors than in aged donors. In older individuals, TCR beta diversity per million T cells was lower, falling roughly linearly with age.

Then a second PCR, running about 6 to 11 cycles, was carried out with a sample-barcoded 5' primer and a J-beta primer mix. Each of the cDNA molecules was tagged by a template-switch adaptor with 12 random nucleotides. MiXCR was run by TCRdb on the 5' RACE reads, yielding one entry per CDR3 protein. The sample lists over 600,000 distinct CDR3 sequences, approximately 40% occurring once. The receptor was derived from a man at least 80 years old in good health. Sample: blood. V usage is TRBV7-6 and J usage is TRBJ1-2; D unclear. The CDR3 DNA reads TGTGCCAGCAGCCGGAGAGCTAACTATGGCTACACCTTC. Translating gives CASSRRANYGYTF.